This T cell receptor beta chain was observed in a study of blood T cell repertoires in COVID-19. Across the study: Sources were T cells, B-cell-depleted T cells, or PBMCs; the material itself was cDNA or gDNA.

Trimming took off 4 bases at V and 4 bases at J, with 21 bases between the two ends. CDR3 size: 16 residues. The germline V gene has CDR1 SGDLS and CDR2 YYNGEE. Sequencing was performed with immunoSEQ multiplex PCR; in TCRdb, only in-frame clones are kept and a portion is missing. The sample carries under 300,000 clones, 80% to 90% recorded once. No more than 2 weeks before study entry, exposed participants had met a case of COVID-19. This clone was counted a single time. This sequence originates from a woman aged 40 to 55 who had been exposed to COVID-19. The source material was PBMCs or T cells enriched from blood (not recorded which). The V call is TRBV9, the J call TRBJ2-7, with a possible D match to TRBD2 (7 bases). The CDR3 loop reads CASSPVGGPPGYEQYF. DNA for the CDR3: TGTGCCAGCAGCCCCGTGGGGGGGCCTCCGGGGTACGAGCAGTACTTC.